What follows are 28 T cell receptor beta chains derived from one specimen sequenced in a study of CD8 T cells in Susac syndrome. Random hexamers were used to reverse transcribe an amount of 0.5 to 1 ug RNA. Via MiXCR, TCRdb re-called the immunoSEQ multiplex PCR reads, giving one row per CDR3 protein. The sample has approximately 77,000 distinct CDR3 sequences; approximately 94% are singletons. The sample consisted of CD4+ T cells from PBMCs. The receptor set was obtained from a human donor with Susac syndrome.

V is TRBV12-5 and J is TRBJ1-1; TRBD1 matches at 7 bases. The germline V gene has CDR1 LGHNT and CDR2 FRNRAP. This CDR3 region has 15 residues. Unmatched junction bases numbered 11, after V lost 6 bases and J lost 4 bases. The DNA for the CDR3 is TGTGCTAGTGGGTTACGACAGGGAACGGGCACTGAAGCTTTCTTT. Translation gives CASGLRQGTGTEAFF.

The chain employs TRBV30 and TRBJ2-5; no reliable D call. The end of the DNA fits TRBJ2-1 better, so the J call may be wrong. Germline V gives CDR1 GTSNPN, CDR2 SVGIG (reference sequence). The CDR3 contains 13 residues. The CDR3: CAWSADRASSQFF. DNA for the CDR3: TGTGCCTGGAGCGCCGACCGGGCCTCCTCCCAGTTCTTC.

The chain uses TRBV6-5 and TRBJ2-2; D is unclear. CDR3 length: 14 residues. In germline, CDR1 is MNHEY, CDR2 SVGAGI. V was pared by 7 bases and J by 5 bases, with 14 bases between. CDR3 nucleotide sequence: TGTGCCAGCAACAAGGCAGGCCTAACCGGGGAGCTGTTTTTT. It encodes CASNKAGLTGELFF.

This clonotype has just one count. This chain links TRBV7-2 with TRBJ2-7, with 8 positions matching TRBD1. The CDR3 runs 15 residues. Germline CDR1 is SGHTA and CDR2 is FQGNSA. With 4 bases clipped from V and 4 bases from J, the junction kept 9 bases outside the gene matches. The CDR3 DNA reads TGTGCCAGCAGCTCAGCAGGGGGCATAATGTACGAGCAGTACTTC. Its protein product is CASSSAGGIMYEQYF.

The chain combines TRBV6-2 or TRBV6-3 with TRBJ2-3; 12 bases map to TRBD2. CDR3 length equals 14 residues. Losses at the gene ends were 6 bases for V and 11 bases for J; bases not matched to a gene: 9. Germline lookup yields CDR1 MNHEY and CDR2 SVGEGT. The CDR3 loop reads CASRLAGGSPRQYF. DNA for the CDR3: TGTGCCAGCAGACTAGCGGGAGGCTCCCCGAGGCAGTATTTT.

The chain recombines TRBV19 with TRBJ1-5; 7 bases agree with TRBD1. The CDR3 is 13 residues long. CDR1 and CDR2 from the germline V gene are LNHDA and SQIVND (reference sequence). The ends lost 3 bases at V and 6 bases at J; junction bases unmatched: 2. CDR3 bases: TGTGCCAGTAGTATGAACAGGGGTCAGCCCCAGCATTTT. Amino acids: CASSMNRGQPQHF. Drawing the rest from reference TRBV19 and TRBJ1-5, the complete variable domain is DGGITQSPKYLFRKEGQNVTLSCEQNLNHDAMYWYRQDPGQGLRLIYYSQIVNDFQKGDIAEGYSVSREKKESFPLTVTSAQKNPTAFYLCASSMNRGQPQHFGDGTRLSIL.

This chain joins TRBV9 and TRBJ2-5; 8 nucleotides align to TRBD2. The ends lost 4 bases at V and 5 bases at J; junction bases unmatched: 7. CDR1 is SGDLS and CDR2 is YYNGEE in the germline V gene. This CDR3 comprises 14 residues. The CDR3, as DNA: TGTGCCAGCAGCTCCTGGACGGGGGGGGAGACCCAGTACTTC. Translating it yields CASSSWTGGETQYF.

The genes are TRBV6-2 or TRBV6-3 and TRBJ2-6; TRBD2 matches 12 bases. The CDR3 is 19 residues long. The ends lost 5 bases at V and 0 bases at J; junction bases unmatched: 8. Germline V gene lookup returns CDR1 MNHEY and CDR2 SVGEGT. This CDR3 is CASSKPGLAGSSGANVLTF. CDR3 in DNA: TGTGCCAGCAGTAAACCGGGACTAGCGGGTAGCTCTGGGGCCAACGTCCTGACTTTC.

DNA for the CDR3: TGTGCCAGCAGAGGGACAGGGGGCCTAGCTTTCTTT. Residues: CASRGTGGLAFF. The V and J genes are TRBV6-5 and TRBJ1-1; 12 bases are shared with TRBD1. This CDR3 contains 12 residues. J lost 10 bases, V lost 6 bases, and 3 bases had no gene match. Germline values: CDR1 MNHEY, CDR2 SVGAGI.

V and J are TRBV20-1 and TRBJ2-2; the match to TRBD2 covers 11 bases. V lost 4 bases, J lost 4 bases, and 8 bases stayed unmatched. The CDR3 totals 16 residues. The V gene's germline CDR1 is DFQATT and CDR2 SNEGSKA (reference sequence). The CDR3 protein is CSAKYSGRVLTGELFF. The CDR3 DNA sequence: TGCAGTGCTAAATATAGCGGGAGGGTTCTCACCGGGGAGCTGTTTTTT.

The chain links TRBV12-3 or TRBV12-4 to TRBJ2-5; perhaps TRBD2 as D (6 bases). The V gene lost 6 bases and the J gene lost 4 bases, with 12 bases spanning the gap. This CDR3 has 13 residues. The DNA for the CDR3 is TGTGCCAGCAGACGGGACTTAGGAGAGACCCAGTACTTC. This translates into CASRRDLGETQYF.

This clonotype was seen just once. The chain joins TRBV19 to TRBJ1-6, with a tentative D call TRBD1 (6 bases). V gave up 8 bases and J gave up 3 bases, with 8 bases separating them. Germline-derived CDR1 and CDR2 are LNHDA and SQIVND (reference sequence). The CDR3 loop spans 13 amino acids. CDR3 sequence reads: CASRTVYNSPLHF. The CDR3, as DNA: TGTGCCAGTCGGACAGTCTATAATTCACCCCTCCACTTT.

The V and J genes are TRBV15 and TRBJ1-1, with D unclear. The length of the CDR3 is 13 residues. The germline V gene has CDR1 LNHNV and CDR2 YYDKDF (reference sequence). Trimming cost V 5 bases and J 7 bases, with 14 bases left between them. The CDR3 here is CATSLGEGGEAFF. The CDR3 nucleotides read TGTGCCACCAGCTTGGGCGAGGGAGGTGAAGCTTTCTTT.

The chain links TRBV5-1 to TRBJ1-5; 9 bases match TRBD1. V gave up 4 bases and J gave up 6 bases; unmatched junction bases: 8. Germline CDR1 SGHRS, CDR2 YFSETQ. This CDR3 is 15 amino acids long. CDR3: CASSPGQGQSQPQHF. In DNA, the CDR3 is TGCGCCAGCAGCCCAGGACAGGGGCAGAGTCAGCCCCAGCATTTT. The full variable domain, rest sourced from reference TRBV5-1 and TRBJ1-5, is KAGVTQTPRYLIKTRGQQVTLSCSPISGHRSVSWYQQTPGQGLQFLFEYFSETQRNKGNFPGRFSGRQFSNSRSEMNVSTLELGDSALYLCASSPGQGQSQPQHFGDGTRLSIL.

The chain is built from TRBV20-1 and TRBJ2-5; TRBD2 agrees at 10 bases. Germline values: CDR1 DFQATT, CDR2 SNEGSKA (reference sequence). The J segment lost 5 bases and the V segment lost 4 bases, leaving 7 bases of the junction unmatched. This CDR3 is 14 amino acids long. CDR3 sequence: CSAMTSGLGETQYF. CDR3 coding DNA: TGCAGTGCTATGACTAGCGGGTTAGGGGAGACCCAGTACTTC.

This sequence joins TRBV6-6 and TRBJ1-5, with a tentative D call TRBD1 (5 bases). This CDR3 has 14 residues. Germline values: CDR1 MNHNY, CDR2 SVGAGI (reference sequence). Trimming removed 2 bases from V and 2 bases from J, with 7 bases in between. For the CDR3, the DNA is TGTGCCAGCAGTTACCTACAGGGCAATCAGCCCCAGCATTTT. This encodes CASSYLQGNQPQHF.

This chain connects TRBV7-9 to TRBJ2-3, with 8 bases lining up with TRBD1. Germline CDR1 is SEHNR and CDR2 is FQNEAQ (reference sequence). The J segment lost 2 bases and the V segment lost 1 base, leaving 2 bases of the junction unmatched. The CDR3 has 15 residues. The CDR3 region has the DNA TGTGCCAGCAGCTTAGGGACAGGGTCCACAGATACGCAGTATTTT. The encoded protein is CASSLGTGSTDTQYF.

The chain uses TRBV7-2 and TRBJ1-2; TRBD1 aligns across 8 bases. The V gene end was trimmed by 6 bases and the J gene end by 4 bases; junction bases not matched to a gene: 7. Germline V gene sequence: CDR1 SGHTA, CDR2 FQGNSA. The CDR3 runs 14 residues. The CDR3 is CASRGGQGFYGYTF. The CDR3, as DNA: TGTGCCAGCAGGGGAGGACAGGGCTTCTATGGCTACACCTTC.

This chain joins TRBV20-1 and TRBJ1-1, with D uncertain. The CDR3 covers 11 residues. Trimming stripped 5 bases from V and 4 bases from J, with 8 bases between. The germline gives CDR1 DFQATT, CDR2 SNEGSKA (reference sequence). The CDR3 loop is CSAPGPTEAFF. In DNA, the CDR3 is TGCAGTGCTCCTGGTCCCACTGAAGCTTTCTTT.

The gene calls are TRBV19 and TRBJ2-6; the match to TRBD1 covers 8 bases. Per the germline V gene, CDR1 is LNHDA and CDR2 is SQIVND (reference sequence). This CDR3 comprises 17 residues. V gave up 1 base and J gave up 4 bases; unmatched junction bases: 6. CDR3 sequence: CASSIGQGALGANVLTF. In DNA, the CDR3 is TGTGCCAGTAGTATAGGCCAGGGGGCGTTAGGGGCCAACGTCCTGACTTTC.

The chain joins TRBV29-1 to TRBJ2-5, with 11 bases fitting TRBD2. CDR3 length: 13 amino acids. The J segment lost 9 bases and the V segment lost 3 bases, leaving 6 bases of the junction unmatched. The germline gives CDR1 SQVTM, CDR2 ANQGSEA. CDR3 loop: CSVEGLADSSQYF. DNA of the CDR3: TGCAGCGTTGAGGGACTAGCGGACTCGTCCCAGTACTTC.

In nucleotides, the CDR3 is TGTGCCTGGAGTGGGGAGGGGGCTAGCGGGAACTACGAGCAGTACTTC. Its protein is CAWSGEGASGNYEQYF. This rearrangement joins TRBV30 to TRBJ2-7, with 9 positions matching TRBD2. Germline V gene data show CDR1 as GTSNPN and CDR2 as SVGIG (reference sequence). The CDR3 runs to 16 residues. V shed 1 base and J 3 bases; nucleotides not matched to a gene: 10.

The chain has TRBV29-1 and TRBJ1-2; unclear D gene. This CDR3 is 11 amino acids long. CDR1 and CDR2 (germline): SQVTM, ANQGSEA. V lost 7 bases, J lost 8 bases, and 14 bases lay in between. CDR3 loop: CSAGRQRGYTF. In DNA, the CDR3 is TGCAGCGCCGGGAGGCAACGGGGCTACACCTTC. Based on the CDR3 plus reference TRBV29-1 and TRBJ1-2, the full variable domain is SAVISQKPSRDICQRGTSLTIQCQVDSQVTMMFWYRQQPGQSLTLIATANQGSEATYESGFVIDKFPISRPNLTFSTLTVSNMSPEDSSIYLCSAGRQRGYTFGSGTRLTVV.

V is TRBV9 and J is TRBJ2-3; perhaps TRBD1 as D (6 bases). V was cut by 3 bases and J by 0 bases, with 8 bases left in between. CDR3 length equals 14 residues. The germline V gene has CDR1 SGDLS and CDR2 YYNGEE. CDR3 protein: CASSEGGSTDTQYF. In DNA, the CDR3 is TGTGCCAGCAGCGAAGGGGGTAGCACAGATACGCAGTATTTT.

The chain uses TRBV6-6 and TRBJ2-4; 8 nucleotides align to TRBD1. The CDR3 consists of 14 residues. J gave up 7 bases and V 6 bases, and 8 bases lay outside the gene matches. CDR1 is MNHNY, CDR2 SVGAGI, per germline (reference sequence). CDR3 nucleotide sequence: TGTGCCAGCAGGTCCGGGACAGGCGGGAACATTCAGTACTTC. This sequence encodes CASRSGTGGNIQYF.

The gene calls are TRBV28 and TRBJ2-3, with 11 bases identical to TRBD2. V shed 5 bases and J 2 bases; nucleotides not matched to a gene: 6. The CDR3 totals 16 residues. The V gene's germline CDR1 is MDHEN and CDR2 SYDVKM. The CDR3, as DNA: TGTGCCAGCAGTCAACGACTAGCGGGGTTCACAGATACGCAGTATTTT. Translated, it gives CASSQRLAGFTDTQYF.

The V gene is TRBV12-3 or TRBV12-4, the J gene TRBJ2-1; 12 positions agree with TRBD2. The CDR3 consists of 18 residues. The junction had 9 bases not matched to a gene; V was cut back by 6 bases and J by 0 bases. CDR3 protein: CASSFSELAGGSYNEQFF. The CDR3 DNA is TGTGCCAGCAGCTTCTCCGAACTAGCGGGGGGCTCCTACAATGAGCAGTTCTTC.

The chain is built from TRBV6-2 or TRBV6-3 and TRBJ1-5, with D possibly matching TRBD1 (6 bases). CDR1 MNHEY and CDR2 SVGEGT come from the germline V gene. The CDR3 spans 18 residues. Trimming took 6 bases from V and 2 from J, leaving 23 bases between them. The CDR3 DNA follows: TGTGCCAGCAGCCCTCGTCTACAGGGTCCCCGGGGCAATCAGCCCCAGCATTTT. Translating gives CASSPRLQGPRGNQPQHF.